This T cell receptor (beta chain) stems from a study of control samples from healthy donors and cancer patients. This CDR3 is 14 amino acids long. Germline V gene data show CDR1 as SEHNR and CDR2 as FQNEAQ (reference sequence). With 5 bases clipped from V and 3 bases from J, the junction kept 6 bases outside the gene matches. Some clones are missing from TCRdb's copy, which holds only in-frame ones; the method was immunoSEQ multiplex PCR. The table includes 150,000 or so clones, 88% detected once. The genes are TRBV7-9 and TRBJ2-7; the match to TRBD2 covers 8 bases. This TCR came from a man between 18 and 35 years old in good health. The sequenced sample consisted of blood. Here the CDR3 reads CASSPGGAGYEQYF. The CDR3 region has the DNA TGTGCCAGCAGCCCCGGGGGGGCGGGCTACGAGCAGTACTTC.